This T cell receptor (beta chain) was recovered during a study of blood T cell repertoires in COVID-19. Turning to the study itself: Spain, Italy and the United States supplied samples that represented acute and convalescent COVID-19. Sample material is recorded as cDNA or gDNA derived from T cells, B-cell-depleted T cells, or PBMCs.

The CDR3 sequence is 12 residues long. V lost 3 bases and J lost 0, with 3 bases in between. Germline V gene lookup returns CDR1 SGDLS and CDR2 YYNGEE. The repertoire was sequenced with immunoSEQ multiplex PCR; TCRdb's copy has only in-frame clones and lacks some. The table records 430,000 or so clones, over 85% of them present only once. The clonotype comes from a man aged 18-30 years with COVID-19, enrolled during active disease. The sequenced sample consisted of peripheral blood. The chain couples TRBV9 to TRBJ1-2; D not resolved. Here the CDR3 DNA reads TGTGCCAGCAGCGCATCTAACTATGGCTACACCTTC. Protein sequence: CASSASNYGYTF.